This T cell receptor (beta chain) was sequenced for a study of technical replicates of blood from several donors. The V end lost 5 bases, the J end lost 2 bases, and 9 bases lay between the germline ends. The CDR3 totals 13 residues. The germline V gene encodes CDR1 MNHEY and CDR2 SVGAGI. Profiling relied on immunoSEQ multiplex PCR, and the TCRdb table lists in-frame clones only, not all of them. Of about 61,000 clones listed, 70% to 90% are singletons. This chain links TRBV6-5 with TRBJ1-2; D call uncertain. The clonotype comes from a human donor in good health. Some clones in this sample may be carry-over from other donors' samples. Input material: PBMCs. The CDR3 protein is CASSPEKNYGYTF. Here the CDR3 DNA reads TGTGCCAGCAGTCCCGAGAAGAACTATGGCTACACCTTC.